What follows is one T cell receptor (beta chain) and its context. Its target is unknown. These data come from a study of cytomegalovirus exposure and HLA in healthy donors. Whole-study results and caveats: Whilst most TCR sequences proved rare, a subset of public TCRs occurred across many donors. Altogether, some 170 TCR beta chains were recorded as cytomegalovirus-associated.

This CDR3 comprises 16 residues. Germline CDR1 reads PRHDT; CDR2 reads FYEKMQ (reference sequence). After removal of 5 bases from V and 6 bases from J, the junction contained 6 bases not matched to a gene. TCRdb's table, derived via immunoSEQ multiplex PCR, lists solely in-frame clones and lacks some. Of fewer than 300,000 clones listed, roughly 88% are singletons. The sequenced material came from PBMCs. The chain carries TRBV13 and TRBJ2-1; 14 bases fit TRBD2. This clonotype was sampled from a woman between 18 and 29 years old in good health and CMV-seronegative. CDR3 region: CASSRPGLAGGNEQFF. The CDR3 DNA follows: TGTGCCAGCAGCAGACCTGGACTAGCGGGAGGCAATGAGCAGTTCTTC.